What follows is one T cell receptor (beta chain) and its context. The data were obtained in a study of T cell responses to AZD1222 COVID-19 vaccine. Only in-frame clones appear in the TCRdb table, and some are missing; sequencing was by immunoSEQ multiplex PCR. The sample lists just under 35,000 clones; 85% to 90% were seen once. The TCR was taken from an adult who received the AZD1222 COVID-19 vaccine. The sequencing here drew on peripheral blood, taken 28 days after the second AZD1222 dose.

The CDR3 DNA is TGTGCCAGCAGCTTAGCGCTAGCGGGACAGGGCACAGATACGCAGTATTTT. This translates into CASSLALAGQGTDTQYF. The chain employs TRBV7-9 and TRBJ2-3; possibly TRBD2 for D (9 bases). Trimming took 0 bases from V and 1 from J, leaving 14 bases between them. The germline V gene encodes CDR1 SEHNR and CDR2 FQNEAQ (reference sequence). There are 17 residues in the CDR3.